Below, 32 T cell receptor beta chains from the same sample are listed, as sequenced in a study of blood T cell repertoires in COVID-19. TCRdb's table, derived via immunoSEQ multiplex PCR, lists solely in-frame clones and lacks some. The sample includes about 230,000 clones, roughly 83% seen only once; the top ten take 2.6%. Sequences were obtained from peripheral blood. The source of these receptors is a woman in her seventies with active or convalescent COVID-19.

The chain carries TRBV6-5 and TRBJ1-2; TRBD1 matches 7 bases. CDR1 is MNHEY and CDR2 is SVGAGI in the germline V gene. With V trimmed by 3 bases and J by 5 bases, 6 bases remained unmatched. This CDR3 region has 14 residues. In nucleotides, the CDR3 is TGTGCCAGCAGTTATGACAGGGCAATATATGGCTACACCTTC. This translates into CASSYDRAIYGYTF.

The chain uses TRBV7-9 and TRBJ2-5; 7 nucleotides match TRBD2. This CDR3 has 16 amino acids. The V and J ends lost 5 bases and 3 bases, in that order; junction bases with no gene match: 12. Per the germline V gene, CDR1 is SEHNR and CDR2 is FQNEAQ (reference sequence). Written as DNA, the CDR3 is TGTGCCAGCAGCGGCCCCCGCGGGAGCCTCAAAGAGACCCAGTACTTC. It specifies CASSGPRGSLKETQYF.

This clone was observed a handful of times. The rearrangement joins TRBV5-6 to TRBJ2-3; D might be TRBD1 (6 bases). CDR3 length: 15 residues. V dropped 1 base and J dropped 2 bases, with 11 bases sitting between them. The germline V gene encodes CDR1 SGHDT and CDR2 YYEEEE. CDR3 amino acids: CASSLFQGYTDTQYF. In nucleotides, the CDR3 is TGTGCCAGCAGCTTGTTTCAGGGGTACACAGATACGCAGTATTTT.

This chain joins TRBV5-1 and TRBJ1-1, with 8 bases aligning to TRBD1. J lost 1 base, V lost 5 bases, and 7 bases had no gene match. In germline, CDR1 is SGHRS, CDR2 YFSETQ. The CDR3 sequence is 15 residues long. CDR3 in amino acids: CASRDRTGTNTEAFF. CDR3 DNA: TGCGCCAGCAGAGACCGGACAGGGACGAACACTGAAGCTTTCTTT.

The genes are TRBV7-3 and TRBJ2-5, with D tentatively TRBD1 (6 bases). This CDR3 contains 15 residues. The V gene's germline CDR1 is SGHTA and CDR2 FQGTGA. V lost 5 bases to trimming and J lost 4 bases, with 17 bases between them. CDR3 nucleotide sequence: TGTGCCAGCAGCCCCGGCCGGGACACTCCAGAGACCCAGTACTTC. The encoded protein is CASSPGRDTPETQYF.

The V gene is TRBV24-1, the J gene TRBJ1-5, with D perhaps matching TRBD1 (6 bases). Trimming shortened V by 0 bases and J by 1 base, and 9 bases separated the two germline ends. The CDR3 has 16 amino acids. In germline, CDR1 is KGHDR, CDR2 SFDVKD. CDR3 region: CATSDLRQESNQPQHF. The CDR3 nucleotides are TGTGCCACCAGTGATTTGCGACAGGAAAGCAATCAGCCCCAGCATTTT.

The chain recombines TRBV3-1 (or the pseudogene TRBV3-2) with TRBJ2-4, with TRBD2 as a possible D gene (5 bases). CDR1 and CDR2 from the germline V gene are LGHDT and YNNKEL (reference sequence). Trimming took off 4 bases at V and 5 bases at J, with 15 bases between the two ends. The CDR3 is 15 amino acids. This CDR3 is CASSLYGGRENIQYF. In DNA, the CDR3 is TGTGCCAGCAGCCTATATGGAGGCCGAGAAAACATTCAGTACTTC.

The chain carries TRBV6-6 and TRBJ2-5, with 9 positions matching TRBD2. The CDR3 has 15 residues. V shed 7 bases, J shed 4 bases, and the junction held 10 bases outside the gene matches. Germline V gene lookup returns CDR1 MNHNY and CDR2 SVGAGI (reference sequence). CDR3 residues: CASKGPSGVSETQYF. CDR3 coding DNA: TGTGCCAGCAAGGGCCCTAGCGGGGTTTCAGAGACCCAGTACTTC.

The genes are TRBV7-8 and TRBJ2-2, with TRBD1 matching 10 bases. The CDR3 length is 17 residues. V shed 4 bases, J shed 7 bases, and the junction held 12 bases outside the gene matches. Germline CDR1 and CDR2: SGHVS and FQNEAQ. The CDR3 sequence is CASSSTGGWTEGGELFF. The CDR3 region has the DNA TGTGCCAGCAGCTCGACAGGGGGCTGGACGGAAGGCGGGGAGCTGTTTTTT.

This clone was recorded many times. The chain couples TRBV7-9 to TRBJ1-1; 8 nucleotides align to TRBD1. Germline V gives CDR1 SEHNR, CDR2 FQNEAQ (reference sequence). Unmatched junction bases numbered 7, after V lost 5 bases and J lost 5 bases. CDR3 length: 14 residues. CDR3 residues: CASSPQGARTEAFF. The DNA of the CDR3 is TGTGCCAGCAGCCCGCAGGGGGCTAGGACTGAAGCTTTCTTT.

The chain uses TRBV30 and TRBJ1-2, with D possibly matching TRBD1 (6 bases). Trimming removed 5 bases from V and 7 bases from J, with 20 bases in between. CDR3 length equals 14 residues. The germline V gene has CDR1 GTSNPN and CDR2 SVGIG (reference sequence). The CDR3 sequence is CAWDTQGGAGGYTF. CDR3 sequence (DNA): TGTGCCTGGGACACCCAAGGGGGGGCCGGTGGCTACACCTTC.

The rearrangement links TRBV7-6 to TRBJ2-5; 9 bases match TRBD2. The germline V gene has CDR1 SGHVS and CDR2 FNYEAQ. Trimming at V came to 7 bases and at J to 0 bases, leaving 3 bases not matched to a gene. CDR3 length: 14 residues. The CDR3 protein is CASKEREDQETQYF. In nucleotides, the CDR3 is TGTGCCAGCAAGGAGCGGGAGGACCAAGAGACCCAGTACTTC. Filled out from reference TRBV7-6 and TRBJ2-5, the complete variable domain reads GAGVSQSPRYKVTKRGQDVALRCDPISGHVSLYWYRQALGQGPEFLTYFNYEAQQDKSGLPNDRFSAERPEGSISTLTIQRTEQRDSAMYRCASKEREDQETQYFGPGTRLLVL.

The chain links TRBV7-3 to TRBJ2-2; possible D gene TRBD1, 6 bases. The CDR3 covers 15 residues. The V gene's germline CDR1 is SGHTA and CDR2 FQGTGA. V was clipped by 6 bases and J by 5 bases, with 16 bases between them. CDR3 protein: CASRLTGYFTGELFF. The CDR3 DNA is TGTGCCAGCAGACTTACAGGGTATTTTACCGGGGAGCTGTTTTTT.

This clone was detected only a few times. The chain joins TRBV7-3 to TRBJ2-1; D is perhaps TRBD2 (5 bases). Per germline, CDR1 SGHTA and CDR2 FQGTGA. The CDR3 is made up of 16 amino acids. V shed 5 bases and J shed 7 bases, with 21 bases lying between them. The CDR3 loop reads CASSERAAYEGNEQFF. The CDR3 nucleotides read TGTGCCAGCAGCGAAAGGGCGGCCTACGAGGGAAATGAGCAGTTCTTC.

The chain recombines TRBV18 with TRBJ1-3, with D uncertain. CDR1 is KGHSH and CDR2 is LQKENI in the germline V gene. V was cut by 3 bases and J by 4 bases, with 7 bases left in between. The CDR3 has 13 residues. The CDR3 DNA is TGTGCCAGCTCACCGAGGAGCGGAAACACCATATATTTT. This translates into CASSPRSGNTIYF.

V gene TRBV2 combines with J gene TRBJ2-7; 13 bases are shared with TRBD2. J was trimmed by 0 bases and V by 7 bases; bases with no gene match: 9. Germline V CDR1 and CDR2: SNHLY, FYNNEI. The CDR3 runs 17 residues. As DNA, the CDR3 is TGTGCCAGCATTATCGGACTAGCGGGAGAAAGCTCCTACGAGCAGTACTTC. This codes for CASIIGLAGESSYEQYF.

The chain carries TRBV19 and TRBJ2-7, with a weak D call TRBD2 (7 bases). Trimming took 5 bases from V and 1 from J, leaving 15 bases between them. Germline CDR1 LNHDA, CDR2 SQIVND (reference sequence). CDR3 length: 15 amino acids. The CDR3 nucleotides are TGTGCCAGTAGTCCGGGGGGCGGGATATCCTACGAGCAGTACTTC. Its protein product is CASSPGGGISYEQYF.

V gene TRBV24-1 combines with J gene TRBJ2-5, with TRBD1 identical over 8 bases. V lost 5 bases, J lost 2 bases, and 12 bases stayed unmatched. The CDR3 is 17 amino acids. Germline V gene data show CDR1 as KGHDR and CDR2 as SFDVKD. The CDR3: CATSGPSRGQAQETQYF. CDR3 sequence (DNA): TGTGCCACCAGTGGGCCATCTCGGGGACAGGCGCAAGAGACCCAGTACTTC.

V is TRBV18 and J is TRBJ1-2; 7 positions match TRBD1. Germline loops: CDR1 KGHSH, CDR2 LQKENI. CDR3 length: 13 residues. Trimming took 2 bases from V and 8 from J; bases not matched to a gene: 5. CDR3 nucleotides: TGTGCCAGCTCACCAGTCACAGGGGAAGGCTACACCTTC. Protein sequence: CASSPVTGEGYTF.

The chain recombines TRBV7-2 with TRBJ2-1, with TRBD1 matching 8 bases. This CDR3 comprises 14 residues. J lost 6 bases, V lost 3 bases, and 4 bases had no gene match. Germline lookup yields CDR1 SGHTA and CDR2 FQGNSA. CDR3 residues: CASSFSTGVNEQFF. The DNA for the CDR3 is TGTGCCAGCAGCTTTTCGACAGGGGTCAATGAGCAGTTCTTC.

The CDR3: CASSLGGLRTYEQYF. The CDR3 bases are TGTGCCAGCAGCTTAGGGGGGCTCCGAACCTACGAGCAGTACTTC. This chain links TRBV7-2 with TRBJ2-7; D possibly corresponds to TRBD1 (6 bases). V shed 1 base and J shed 2 bases, with 12 bases lying between them. The CDR3 has 15 residues. Germline V gene data show CDR1 as SGHTA and CDR2 as FQGNSA.

V usage is TRBV30 and J usage is TRBJ2-2; 9 bases agree with TRBD2. V lost 3 bases, J lost 6 bases, and 5 bases stayed unmatched. The CDR3 has 14 residues. Per germline, CDR1 GTSNPN and CDR2 SVGIG (reference sequence). Written as DNA, the CDR3 is TGTGCCTGGAGGAGGCGGGGGGGCCCCGGGGAGCTGTTTTTT. Residues: CAWRRRGGPGELFF.

In DNA form, the CDR3 reads TGTGCCAGCTCACCTCTGACAGGGCCGGATTCACCCCTCCACTTT. Encoded protein: CASSPLTGPDSPLHF. This chain uses TRBV18 with TRBJ1-6, with 7 bases identical to TRBD1. This CDR3 has 15 amino acids. Germline loops: CDR1 KGHSH, CDR2 LQKENI. With 3 bases clipped from V and 8 bases from J, the junction kept 7 bases outside the gene matches.

The rearrangement uses TRBV27 and TRBJ1-1; no firm D call. V shed 4 bases and J shed 1 base, with 7 bases lying between them. Per the germline V gene, CDR1 is MNHEY and CDR2 is SMNVEV (reference sequence). This CDR3 is 13 amino acids long. The CDR3 loop reads CASSYAGNTEAFF. CDR3 bases: TGTGCCAGCAGTTATGCGGGGAACACTGAAGCTTTCTTT.

This clone was detected only a few times. The gene calls are TRBV6-2 or TRBV6-3 and TRBJ2-1; a weak D match, TRBD2 (5 bases). The V end lost 0 bases, the J end lost 2 bases, and 8 bases lay between the germline ends. The CDR3 loop spans 15 amino acids. CDR1 is MNHEY, CDR2 SVGEGT, per germline. The CDR3 is CASSYSFGAYNEQFF. DNA of the CDR3: TGTGCCAGCAGTTACTCGTTCGGGGCCTACAATGAGCAGTTCTTC.

The rearrangement links TRBV5-1 to TRBJ2-3; 9 positions agree with TRBD1. CDR1 and CDR2 (germline): SGHRS, YFSETQ. With V trimmed by 0 bases and J by 1 base, 6 bases remained unmatched. The CDR3 contains 17 residues. This CDR3 reads CASSLEQGARGTDTQYF. The DNA for the CDR3 is TGCGCCAGCAGCTTGGAACAGGGGGCGCGAGGCACAGATACGCAGTATTTT.

This chain uses TRBV4-1 with TRBJ1-1, with TRBD1 identical over 9 bases. The CDR3 sequence is 15 residues long. V dropped 4 bases and J dropped 7; count of bases not matched to a gene: 10. Germline CDR1 and CDR2: MGHRA and YSYEKL. CDR3 bases: TGCGCCAGCAGCCGGGGTGGGACAGGGAAGGGTGAAGCTTTCTTT. This gives the protein CASSRGGTGKGEAFF.

This chain joins TRBV5-1 and TRBJ1-5; D may be TRBD1 (5 bases). The germline V gene has CDR1 SGHRS and CDR2 YFSETQ. The length of the CDR3 is 15 residues. Trimming removed 5 bases from V and 7 bases from J, with 19 bases in between. The CDR3 DNA is TGCGCCAGCAGTTCCTCGGGGGAGGTATGGCAGCCCCAGCATTTT. Amino acids: CASSSSGEVWQPQHF.

The chain carries TRBV5-1 and TRBJ1-1; 8 bases are shared with TRBD1. V shed 4 bases and J 0 bases; nucleotides not matched to a gene: 8. The germline CDR1 and CDR2 sequences are SGHRS and YFSETQ. The CDR3 consists of 16 residues. The CDR3 loop is CASSLGTGLMNTEAFF. CDR3 coding DNA: TGCGCCAGCAGCCTAGGGACAGGACTCATGAACACTGAAGCTTTCTTT.

This chain joins TRBV5-1 and TRBJ2-5; D is perhaps TRBD2 (6 bases). The CDR3 is made up of 14 amino acids. Germline-derived CDR1 and CDR2 are SGHRS and YFSETQ. Trimming left V 2 bases short and J 5 bases short, with 13 bases between. The CDR3 reads CASSFEGGYETQYF. The CDR3 nucleotides read TGCGCCAGCAGCTTCGAAGGAGGGTACGAGACCCAGTACTTC.

This clone has only a few counts. The chain recombines TRBV19 with TRBJ2-5; 7 bases are a match to TRBD1. The CDR3 runs 17 residues. CDR1 and CDR2 (germline): LNHDA, SQIVND (reference sequence). Germline trimming cut 4 bases from V and 0 bases from J; bases unmatched to any gene: 11. The CDR3 DNA reads TGTGCCAGTAGTACCCGATCTATGACAGGGAACCAAGAGACCCAGTACTTC. This codes for CASSTRSMTGNQETQYF.

The chain joins TRBV5-1 to TRBJ2-1, with a tentative D call TRBD1 (6 bases). The CDR3 consists of 14 residues. V gave up 1 base and J gave up 6 bases, with 11 bases separating them. Germline V gene data show CDR1 as SGHRS and CDR2 as YFSETQ. As DNA, the CDR3 is TGCGCCAGCAGCTTGTTAGTAGGGGGCAATGAGCAGTTCTTC. This codes for CASSLLVGGNEQFF.